Shown below are 6 T cell receptor beta chains from a single sample sequenced in a study of regulatory T cells in long-lasting Graves disease. To make TCR beta libraries, researchers used iRepertoire HTBI primers and Arm-PCR of CDR3 regions. TCRdb recomputed calls from the multiplex PCR reads with MiXCR, one row per CDR3 protein. The sample consists of hundreds of thousands of distinct CDR3 sequences, about a sixth of them appearing once. Time point defined: newly diagnosed GD, antithyroid drugs for less than 3 months. The TCR library used RNA extracted from PBMCs. The data were also submitted as part of a second study, on T cells in Graves' hyperthyroidism and ophthalmopathy.

This sample comprised peripheral blood mononuclear cells (PBMCs), obtained at new diagnosis, from a patient treated with antithyroid drugs. The source is a middle-aged man with Graves disease.

This clonotype occurred a few times. The V gene is TRBV10-2, the J gene TRBJ2-3; unclear D gene. Germline CDR1 and CDR2: WSHSY and SAAADI. CDR3 length: 13 residues. Trimming shortened V by 3 bases and J by 1 base, and 5 bases separated the two germline ends. The CDR3 nucleotides read TGCGCCAGCAGTGACTCCCGCACAGATACGCAGTATTTT. It yields the protein CASSDSRTDTQYF.

This clonotype was counted at least ten times. This chain links TRBV5-1 with TRBJ1-6; D is ambiguous. Trimming removed 1 base from V and 7 bases from J, with 9 bases in between. Germline-derived CDR1 and CDR2 are SGHRS and YFSETQ. This CDR3 spans 14 amino acids. This CDR3 is CASSLMRGNSPLHF. The CDR3 DNA reads as TGCGCCAGCAGCTTGATGCGGGGAAATTCACCCCTCCACTTT. The full variable domain, rest sourced from reference TRBV5-1 and TRBJ1-6, is KAGVTQTPRYLIKTRGQQVTLSCSPISGHRSVSWYQQTPGQGLQFLFEYFSETQRNKGNFPGRFSGRQFSNSRSEMNVSTLELGDSALYLCASSLMRGNSPLHFGNGTRLTVT.

CDR3: CASSPKGTGDHRRGEQYF. The CDR3, as DNA: TGTGCCAGCAGCCCGAAGGGGACAGGAGATCATCGACGAGGCGAGCAGTACTTC. V gene TRBV7-9 combines with J gene TRBJ2-7; 8 nucleotides match TRBD1. The CDR3 sequence is 18 residues long. Germline loops: CDR1 SEHNR, CDR2 FQNEAQ (reference sequence). V shed 5 bases, J shed 6 bases, and the junction held 21 bases outside the gene matches.

This clonotype was detected ten times or more. The V call is TRBV5-8, the J call TRBJ2-7, with D possibly being TRBD1 or TRBD2 (5 bases each). V lost 1 base, J lost 5 bases, and 16 bases lay in between. Germline CDR1 reads SGHTS; CDR2 reads YDEGEE. This CDR3 spans 15 amino acids. The CDR3, as DNA: TGTGCCAGCAGCTTGTACGGGGCCCGGAATGACGAGCAGTACTTC. Protein: CASSLYGARNDEQYF.

This clonotype appeared many times. The rearrangement joins TRBV7-2 to TRBJ1-4, with D tentatively TRBD1 (6 bases). Deletions cut 3 bases from V and 3 bases from J, with 11 bases between. Germline V gives CDR1 SGHTA, CDR2 FQGNSA. CDR3 length equals 15 residues. CDR3 nucleotide sequence: TGTGCCAGCAGCTTCGCGGGGGCGGCTAATGAAAAACTGTTTTTT. Encoded protein: CASSFAGAANEKLFF. Full variable domain (missing parts from reference TRBV7-2 and TRBJ1-4): GAGVSQSPSNKVTEKGKDVELRCDPISGHTALYWYRQSLGQGLEFLIYFQGNSAPDKSGLPSDRFSAERTGGSVSTLTIQRTQQEDSAVYLCASSFAGAANEKLFFGSGTQLSVL.

Ten or more counts support this clonotype. V gene TRBV2 combines with J gene TRBJ2-2, with 13 bases identical to TRBD2. From germline, CDR1 is SNHLY and CDR2 FYNNEI. The CDR3 length is 18 residues. Trimming cost V 0 bases and J 4 bases; bases outside gene matches: 5. CDR3: CASSEAGTSGARTGELFF. The CDR3 nucleotides are TGTGCCAGCAGTGAAGCGGGGACTAGCGGGGCCCGCACCGGGGAGCTGTTTTTT.